The 30 T cell receptor beta chains below all came from one sample that was sequenced in a study of T-cell reconstitution after alpha-beta-depleted transplantation in children. Molecular barcoding with unique molecular identifiers was used for the TCRbeta library. TCRdb fed the PCR reads into MiXCR, producing one record per CDR3 protein. The sample yields over 85,000 distinct CDR3 sequences, 4.5% to 7.5% seen once. The input for sequencing was PBMCs, mostly from graft donor cells, taken 60 days after TCRalphabeta/CD19-depleted stem cell transplant. The receptors here all came from a female patient between 2 and 15 years old who had a stem cell transplant for Fanconi anemia, so the T cells may come from the graft donor.

CDR3 protein: CASSPSKGGSNNEQFF. As DNA, the CDR3 is TGTGCCAGCAGCCCCTCCAAAGGGGGGTCCAACAATGAGCAGTTCTTC. The gene calls are TRBV14 and TRBJ2-1, with D tentatively TRBD1 or TRBD2 (6 bases each). V shed 4 bases and J shed 5 bases, with 18 bases lying between them. Germline loops: CDR1 SGHDN, CDR2 FVKESK. CDR3 length: 16 residues. Combining the CDR3 with reference TRBV14 and TRBJ2-1 gives the whole variable domain EAGVTQFPSHSVIEKGQTVTLRCDPISGHDNLYWYRRVMGKEIKFLLHFVKESKQDESGMPNNRFLAERTGGTYSTLKVQPAELEDSGVYFCASSPSKGGSNNEQFFGPGTRLTVL.

This clonotype was seen repeatedly, ten times or more. The chain combines TRBV7-2 with TRBJ2-7, with TRBD2 matching over 11 bases. The CDR3 has 15 amino acids. Germline CDR1 reads SGHTA; CDR2 reads FQGNSA. The J segment lost 3 bases and the V segment lost 6 bases, leaving 7 bases of the junction unmatched. The CDR3 coding sequence is TGTGCCAGCAGTCCAATAGCGGGAGGGCTCTACGAGCAGTACTTC. Encoded protein: CASSPIAGGLYEQYF.

The chain couples TRBV7-2 to TRBJ2-5; no firm D call. Trimming removed 5 bases from V and 0 bases from J, with 13 bases in between. Germline V gives CDR1 SGHTA, CDR2 FQGNSA. The CDR3 sequence is 15 residues long. The CDR3 here is CASSAHNTYQETQYF. As DNA, the CDR3 is TGTGCCAGCAGCGCTCATAACACGTACCAAGAGACCCAGTACTTC.

This clonotype was detected ten times or more. This chain links TRBV20-1 with TRBJ2-7; 15 nucleotides match TRBD2. Germline CDR1 and CDR2: DFQATT and SNEGSKA (reference sequence). The CDR3 extends over 15 amino acids. V lost 6 bases and J lost 7; bases outside the gene matches: 10. The CDR3 sequence: CSAHPGLAGGREQYF. DNA for the CDR3: TGCAGTGCCCACCCAGGACTAGCGGGGGGGCGTGAGCAGTACTTC.

The genes are TRBV6-2 or TRBV6-3 and TRBJ2-1; 12 nucleotides agree with TRBD2. The CDR3 loop spans 20 amino acids. V lost 6 bases to trimming and J lost 12 bases; unmatched junction nucleotides: 27. Germline CDR1 is MNHEY and CDR2 is SVGEGT. This CDR3 reads CASSRLAGVPNGTPQTGQFF. The CDR3 DNA is TGTGCCAGCAGCCGACTAGCGGGAGTACCTAATGGGACACCCCAAACGGGGCAGTTCTTC.

This clonotype came up many times. CDR3 DNA: TGCAGTGCTAGAGAGCATGGGCTAGCGGGAGAGACCCAGTACTTC. Translation gives CSAREHGLAGETQYF. This chain connects TRBV20-1 to TRBJ2-5; 8 bases are shared with TRBD2. V was pared by 0 bases and J by 4 bases, with 7 bases of the junction left unmatched. CDR3 length: 15 residues. Germline V gene data show CDR1 as DFQATT and CDR2 as SNEGSKA (reference sequence).

This clonotype was counted ten times or more. V gene TRBV5-6 combines with J gene TRBJ2-3; D gene unclear. The V and J ends lost 4 bases and 2 bases respectively, with 5 bases between them. The CDR3 is 12 residues long. Germline values: CDR1 SGHDT, CDR2 YYEEEE. The CDR3 protein is CASSKITDTQYF. The CDR3 DNA is TGTGCCAGCAGCAAGATCACAGATACGCAGTATTTT. Full variable domain (outside the CDR3, taken from reference TRBV5-6 and TRBJ2-3): DAGVTQSPTHLIKTRGQQVTLRCSPKSGHDTVSWYQQALGQGPQFIFQYYEEEERQRGNFPDRFSGHQFPNYSSELNVNALLLGDSALYLCASSKITDTQYFGPGTRLTVL.

This clonotype appeared many times. V and J are TRBV12-3 or TRBV12-4 and TRBJ2-3; 11 nucleotides align to TRBD2. J lost 0 bases, V lost 3 bases, and 5 bases had no gene match. The CDR3 totals 17 residues. DNA for the CDR3: TGTGCCAGCAGTTTTCTAGCGGGGGGCCGTAGCACAGATACGCAGTATTTT. Protein sequence: CASSFLAGGRSTDTQYF.

This clonotype occurred many times. V usage is TRBV28 and J usage is TRBJ2-2; 7 positions agree with TRBD2. The trim removed 3 bases at V and 6 bases at J, leaving 7 bases unmatched. The germline V gene encodes CDR1 MDHEN and CDR2 SYDVKM. The CDR3 consists of 15 residues. The CDR3 nucleotides read TGTGCCAGCAGTTTTTCGGGGGGTCGGGCCGGGGAGCTGTTTTTT. It yields the protein CASSFSGGRAGELFF.

The CDR3 region has the DNA TGTGCCAGCAGCTTAGGGTCCCCGAGGGCAGATACGCAGTATTTT. This gives the protein CASSLGSPRADTQYF. The chain uses TRBV7-9 and TRBJ2-3; D is perhaps TRBD2 (5 bases). V lost 1 base and J 4 bases, leaving 12 bases between the germline ends. CDR3 length: 15 residues. The germline V gene encodes CDR1 SEHNR and CDR2 FQNEAQ (reference sequence).

The rearrangement joins TRBV5-1 to TRBJ2-6, with a possible D match to TRBD2 (7 bases). Germline V gene sequence: CDR1 SGHRS, CDR2 YFSETQ. The CDR3 has 19 residues. The germline V and J ends were trimmed by 4 bases and 1 base, with 21 bases remaining between them. The DNA for the CDR3 is TGCGCCAGCAGCCCCTGGGGAGGGGTAGGGGGATCTGGGGCCAACGTCCTGACTTTC. Encoded protein: CASSPWGGVGGSGANVLTF.

V and J are TRBV20-1 and TRBJ2-3; D call uncertain. CDR1 and CDR2 (germline): DFQATT, SNEGSKA (reference sequence). The ends were cut back, 3 bases at V and 0 bases at J, with 7 bases in the middle. The CDR3 is 13 amino acids. DNA of the CDR3: TGCAGTGCTAGCGCCACTAGCACAGATACGCAGTATTTT. This codes for CSASATSTDTQYF.

The V gene is TRBV29-1, the J gene TRBJ2-5, with D perhaps matching TRBD1 or TRBD2 (5 bases each). V lost 7 bases and J lost 5, with 14 bases in between. The CDR3 covers 12 residues. The germline gives CDR1 SQVTM, CDR2 ANQGSEA. The CDR3 coding sequence is TGCAGCGGAACCGGGGCCAAGGAGACCCAGTACTTC. Residues: CSGTGAKETQYF.

This clonotype was seen many times. The chain joins TRBV12-3 or TRBV12-4 to TRBJ2-7, with 9 positions matching TRBD1. V shed 5 bases, J shed 4 bases, and the junction held 9 bases outside the gene matches. The length of the CDR3 is 15 residues. CDR3 bases: TGTGCCAGCAGTCCCGAGAGGGACAGGGAGTACGAGCAGTACTTC. It specifies CASSPERDREYEQYF.

This clonotype was detected many times. The chain recombines TRBV7-8 with TRBJ1-5, with D hard to call. Trimming removed 1 base from V and 1 base from J, with 8 bases in between. CDR3 length equals 15 residues. CDR1 SGHVS and CDR2 FQNEAQ come from the germline V gene. CDR3 in amino acids: CASSLDAASNQPQHF. In nucleotides, the CDR3 is TGTGCCAGCAGCTTAGATGCCGCGAGCAATCAGCCCCAGCATTTT.

The chain couples TRBV27 to TRBJ1-2; D gene ambiguous. This CDR3 spans 12 amino acids. V was cut by 3 bases and J by 7 bases, with 9 bases left in between. Germline CDR1 MNHEY, CDR2 SMNVEV (reference sequence). The CDR3 region is CASSFRGTGYTF. CDR3 sequence (DNA): TGTGCCAGCAGTTTCCGGGGAACTGGCTACACCTTC.

This clonotype was counted many times. The chain links TRBV28 to TRBJ1-4; D unresolved. Germline loops: CDR1 MDHEN, CDR2 SYDVKM. With 4 bases removed from V and 8 bases from J, the gap between germline ends came to 17 bases. This CDR3 is built from 15 residues. CDR3 bases: TGTGCCAGCAGTTCCTCCACCCTCCGAGGGGAAAAACTGTTTTTT. Residues: CASSSSTLRGEKLFF.

The V call is TRBV10-3, the J call TRBJ1-3, with D perhaps matching TRBD1 (5 bases). This CDR3 contains 15 residues. V lost 4 bases and J 3 bases, leaving 13 bases between the germline ends. Germline V gives CDR1 ENHRY, CDR2 SYGVKD. Written as DNA, the CDR3 is TGTGCCATCAGTGGGGCACAGGAGCATGGAAACACCATATATTTT. Translating gives CAISGAQEHGNTIYF.

This clonotype was recorded at least ten times. This chain links TRBV29-1 with TRBJ2-7; D is unclear. Germline loops: CDR1 SQVTM, CDR2 ANQGSEA. V was cut by 4 bases and J by 0 bases, with 16 bases left in between. The CDR3 has 15 residues. CDR3 DNA: TGCAGCGTTGTCCCCAGTTGGTCCTCCTCCTACGAGCAGTACTTC. Encoded protein: CSVVPSWSSSYEQYF.

Many counts were recorded for this clonotype. The CDR3 is CASWTSGVVETQYF. DNA of the CDR3: TGTGCCAGCTGGACTAGCGGGGTAGTCGAGACCCAGTACTTC. The genes are TRBV6-4 and TRBJ2-5; 12 bases agree with TRBD2. Germline V gene lookup returns CDR1 MRHNA and CDR2 SNTAGT. Trimming at V came to 8 bases and at J to 5 bases, leaving 6 bases not matched to a gene. The CDR3 spans 14 residues.

The rearrangement uses TRBV5-1 and TRBJ2-1, with 7 nucleotides matching TRBD2. V trimming: 3 bases; J trimming: 6 bases; junction bases outside the gene matches: 9. CDR3 size: 15 residues. CDR1 and CDR2 from the germline V gene are SGHRS and YFSETQ. This CDR3 is CASSSAREVGNEQFF. CDR3 nucleotides: TGCGCCAGCAGCTCCGCCCGGGAGGTAGGCAATGAGCAGTTCTTC.

At least ten counts were recorded for this clonotype. The chain has TRBV7-2 and TRBJ2-1; 8 nucleotides line up with TRBD2. V shed 5 bases and J 3 bases; nucleotides not matched to a gene: 6. CDR1 is SGHTA, CDR2 FQGNSA, per germline. This CDR3 comprises 15 residues. CDR3 coding DNA: TGTGCCAGCAGCAGTGGACTAGCTGGCTACAATGAGCAGTTCTTC. Encoded protein: CASSSGLAGYNEQFF.

This clonotype was picked up many times. The chain couples TRBV30 to TRBJ2-1; D unresolved. Trimming cost V 2 bases and J 6 bases, with 14 bases left between them. CDR1 and CDR2 from the germline V gene are GTSNPN and SVGIG (reference sequence). The CDR3 spans 14 residues. The CDR3 is CAWSHGIRINEQFF. In DNA, the CDR3 is TGTGCCTGGAGTCATGGGATTAGAATCAATGAGCAGTTCTTC.

There are many counts of this clonotype. The rearrangement uses TRBV4-2 and TRBJ2-7; 7 bases agree with TRBD2. V trimming: 4 bases; J trimming: 0 bases; junction bases outside the gene matches: 6. The CDR3 has 15 amino acids. Germline-derived CDR1 and CDR2 are LGHNA and YNFKEQ. The CDR3 bases are TGTGCCAGCAGCCGTTCTTCTAGCGGCTCCTACGAGCAGTACTTC. It encodes CASSRSSSGSYEQYF.

In the case of this clonotype: The junction departs from germline at one end; a sequencing error may be responsible. The V and J genes are TRBV12-3 or TRBV12-4 and TRBJ2-3; the match to TRBD2 covers 11 bases. This CDR3 region has 18 residues. This CDR3 reads CACSLLSGGAIVADTQYF. The CDR3 DNA reads as TGTGCCTGCAGTTTACTTAGCGGGGGGGCCATTGTAGCAGATACGCAGTATTTT.

The V and J genes are TRBV29-1 and TRBJ2-2, with D possibly being TRBD1 (5 bases). CDR1 and CDR2 from the germline V gene are SQVTM and ANQGSEA. The CDR3 extends over 15 amino acids. V gave up 4 bases and J gave up 1 base, with 13 bases separating them. In DNA form, the CDR3 reads TGCAGCGTTGGGGGCGAGGCCGGGAACACCGGGGAGCTGTTTTTT. Translation: CSVGGEAGNTGELFF.

Details on this clonotype: A read error may be the cause here, since a much bigger clone is one base away. The V call is TRBV29-1, the J call TRBJ2-5; 7 nucleotides agree with TRBD1. In germline, CDR1 is SQVTM, CDR2 ANQGSEA. The CDR3 spans 13 residues. The CDR3 sequence: CSVEGQIQGTQYF. The CDR3 bases are TGCAGCGTTGAGGGACAGATCCAAGGGACCCAGTACTTC. Using reference TRBV29-1 and TRBJ2-5 for the parts outside the CDR3, the full variable domain is SAVISQKPSRDICQRGTSLTIQCQVDSQVTMMFWYRQQPGQSLTLIATANQGSEATYESGFVIDKFPISRPNLTFSTLTVSNMSPEDSSIYLCSVEGQIQGTQYFGPGTRLLVL.

This clonotype has at least ten counts. The chain carries TRBV7-2 and TRBJ2-3, with 10 positions matching TRBD2. The CDR3 length is 14 residues. V was clipped by 1 base and J by 8 bases; unmatched bases: 3. In germline, CDR1 is SGHTA, CDR2 FQGNSA. CDR3 nucleotide sequence: TGTGCCAGCAGCTTAGGGACTAGCGGCCTTACGCAGTATTTT. Its translation: CASSLGTSGLTQYF. Based on the CDR3 plus reference TRBV7-2 and TRBJ2-3, the full variable domain is GAGVSQSPSNKVTEKGKDVELRCDPISGHTALYWYRQSLGQGLEFLIYFQGNSAPDKSGLPSDRFSAERTGGSVSTLTIQRTQQEDSAVYLCASSLGTSGLTQYFGPGTRLTVL.

This chain joins TRBV20-1 and TRBJ1-2; perhaps TRBD1 as D (5 bases). The CDR3 extends over 11 amino acids. Per germline, CDR1 DFQATT and CDR2 SNEGSKA (reference sequence). V dropped 3 bases and J dropped 3 bases, with 5 bases sitting between them. The CDR3, as DNA: TGCAGTGCTAGCAGGGACTATGGCTACACCTTC. Translated: CSASRDYGYTF.

There are many counts of this clonotype. The rearrangement links TRBV4-2 to TRBJ2-7; TRBD2 agrees at 14 bases. The CDR3 is made up of 17 amino acids. V lost 1 base to trimming and J lost 3 bases; unmatched junction nucleotides: 5. Germline lookup yields CDR1 LGHNA and CDR2 YNFKEQ. In nucleotides, the CDR3 is TGTGCCAGCAGCCAAGGGACTAGCGGGGGGCAAGTCTACGAGCAGTACTTC. Its translation: CASSQGTSGGQVYEQYF.